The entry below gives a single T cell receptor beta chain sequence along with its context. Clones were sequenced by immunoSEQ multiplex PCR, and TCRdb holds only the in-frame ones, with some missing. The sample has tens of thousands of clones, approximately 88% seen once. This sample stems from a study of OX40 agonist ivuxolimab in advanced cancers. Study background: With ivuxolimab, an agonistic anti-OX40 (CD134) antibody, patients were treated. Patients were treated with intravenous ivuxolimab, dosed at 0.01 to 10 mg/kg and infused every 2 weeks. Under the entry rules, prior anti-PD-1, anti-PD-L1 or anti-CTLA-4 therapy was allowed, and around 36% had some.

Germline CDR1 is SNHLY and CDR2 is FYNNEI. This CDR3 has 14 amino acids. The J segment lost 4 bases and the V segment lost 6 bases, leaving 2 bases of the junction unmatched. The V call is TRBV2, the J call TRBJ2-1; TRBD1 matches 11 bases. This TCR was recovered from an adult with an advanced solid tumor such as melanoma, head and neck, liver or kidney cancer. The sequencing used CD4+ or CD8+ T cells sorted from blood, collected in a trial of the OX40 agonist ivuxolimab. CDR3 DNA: TGTGCCAGCAGGGGACAGGGGGATTACAATGAGCAGTTCTTC. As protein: CASRGQGDYNEQFF.